This TCR beta chain was sequenced in a study of cytomegalovirus exposure and HLA in healthy donors. 13 Jbeta primers and 60 Vbeta primers were used for the PCR. Produced via immunoSEQ multiplex PCR; TCRdb's table is partial and in-frame only. The top ten hold 1% of the sample, which has hundreds of thousands of clones, 85% to 90% seen once. The germline gives CDR1 LGHNA, CDR2 YSLEER. The V gene lost 0 bases and the J gene lost 6 bases, with 17 bases spanning the gap. This CDR3 spans 16 amino acids. This receptor was taken from a young woman in good health and CMV-seronegative. The source material was PBMCs. The chain recombines TRBV4-3 with TRBJ1-2; D may be TRBD1 (6 bases). The CDR3 DNA is TGCGCCAGCAGCCAAGATGGGGCGGGGGCGCGAGATGGCTACACCTTC. This codes for CASSQDGAGARDGYTF.